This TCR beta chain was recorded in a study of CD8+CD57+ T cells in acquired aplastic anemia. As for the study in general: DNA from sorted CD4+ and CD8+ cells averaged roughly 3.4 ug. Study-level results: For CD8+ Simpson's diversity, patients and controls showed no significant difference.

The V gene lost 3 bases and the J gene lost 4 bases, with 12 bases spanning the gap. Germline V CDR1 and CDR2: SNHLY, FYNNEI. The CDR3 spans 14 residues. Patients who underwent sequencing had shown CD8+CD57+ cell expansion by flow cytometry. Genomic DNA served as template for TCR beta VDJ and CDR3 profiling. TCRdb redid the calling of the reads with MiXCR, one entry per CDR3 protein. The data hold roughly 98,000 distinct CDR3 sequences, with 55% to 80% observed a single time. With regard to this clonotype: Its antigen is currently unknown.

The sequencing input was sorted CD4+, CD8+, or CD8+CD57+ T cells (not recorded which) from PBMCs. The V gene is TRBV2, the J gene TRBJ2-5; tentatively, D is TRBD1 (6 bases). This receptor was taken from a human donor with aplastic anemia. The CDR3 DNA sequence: TGTGCCAGCAGTGAGTTACAGGGACGAGAGACCCAGTACTTC. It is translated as CASSELQGRETQYF.